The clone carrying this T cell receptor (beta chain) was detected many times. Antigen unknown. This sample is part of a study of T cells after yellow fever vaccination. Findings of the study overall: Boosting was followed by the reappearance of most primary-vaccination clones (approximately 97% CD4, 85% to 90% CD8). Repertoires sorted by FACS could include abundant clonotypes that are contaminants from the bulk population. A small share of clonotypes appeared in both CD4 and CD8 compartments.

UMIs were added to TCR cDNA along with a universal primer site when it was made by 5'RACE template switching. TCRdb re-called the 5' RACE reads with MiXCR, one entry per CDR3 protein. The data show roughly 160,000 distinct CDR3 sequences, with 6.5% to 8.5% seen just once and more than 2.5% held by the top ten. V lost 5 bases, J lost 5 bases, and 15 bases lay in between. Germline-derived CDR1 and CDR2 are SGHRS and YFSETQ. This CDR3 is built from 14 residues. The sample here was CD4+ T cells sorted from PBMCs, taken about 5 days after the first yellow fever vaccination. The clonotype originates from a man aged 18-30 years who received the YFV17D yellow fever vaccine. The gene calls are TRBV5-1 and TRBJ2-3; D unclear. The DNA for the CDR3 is TGCGCCAGCAGTGGAGATTCTCGGAGAGATACGCAGTATTTT. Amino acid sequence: CASSGDSRRDTQYF. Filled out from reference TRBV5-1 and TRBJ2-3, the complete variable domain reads KAGVTQTPRYLIKTRGQQVTLSCSPISGHRSVSWYQQTPGQGLQFLFEYFSETQRNKGNFPGRFSGRQFSNSRSEMNVSTLELGDSALYLCASSGDSRRDTQYFGPGTRLTVL.